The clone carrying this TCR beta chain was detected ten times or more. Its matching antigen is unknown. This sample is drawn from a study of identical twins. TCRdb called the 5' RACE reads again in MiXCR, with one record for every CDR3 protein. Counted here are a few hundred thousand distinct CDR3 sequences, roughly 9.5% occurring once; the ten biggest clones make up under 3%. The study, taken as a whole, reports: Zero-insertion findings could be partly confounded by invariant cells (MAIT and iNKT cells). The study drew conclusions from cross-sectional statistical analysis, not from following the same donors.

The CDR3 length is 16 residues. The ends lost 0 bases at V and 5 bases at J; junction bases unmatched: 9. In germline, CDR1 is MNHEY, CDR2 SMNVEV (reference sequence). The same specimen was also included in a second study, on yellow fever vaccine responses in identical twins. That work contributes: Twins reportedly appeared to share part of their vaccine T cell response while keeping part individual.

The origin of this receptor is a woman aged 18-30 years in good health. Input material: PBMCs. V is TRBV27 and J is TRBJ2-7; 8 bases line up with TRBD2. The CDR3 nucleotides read TGTGCCAGCAGTTTATCTCCGGGACTAGGCGGCGACGAGCAGTACTTC. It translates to CASSLSPGLGGDEQYF.